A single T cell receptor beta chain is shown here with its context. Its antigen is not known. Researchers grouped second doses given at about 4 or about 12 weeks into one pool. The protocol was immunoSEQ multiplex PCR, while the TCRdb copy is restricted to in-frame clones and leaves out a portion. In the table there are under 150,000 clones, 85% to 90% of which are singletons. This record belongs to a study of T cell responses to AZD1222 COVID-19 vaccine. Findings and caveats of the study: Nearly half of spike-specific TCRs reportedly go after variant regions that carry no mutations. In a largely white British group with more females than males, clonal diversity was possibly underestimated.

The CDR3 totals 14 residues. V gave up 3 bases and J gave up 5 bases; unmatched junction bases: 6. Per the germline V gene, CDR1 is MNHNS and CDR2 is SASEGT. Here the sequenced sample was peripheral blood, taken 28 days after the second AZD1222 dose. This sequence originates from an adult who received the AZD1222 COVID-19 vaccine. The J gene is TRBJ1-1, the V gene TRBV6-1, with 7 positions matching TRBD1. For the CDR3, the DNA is TGTGCCAGCAGTGAGAGACAGGGTAGGACTGAAGCTTTCTTT. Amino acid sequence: CASSERQGRTEAFF.